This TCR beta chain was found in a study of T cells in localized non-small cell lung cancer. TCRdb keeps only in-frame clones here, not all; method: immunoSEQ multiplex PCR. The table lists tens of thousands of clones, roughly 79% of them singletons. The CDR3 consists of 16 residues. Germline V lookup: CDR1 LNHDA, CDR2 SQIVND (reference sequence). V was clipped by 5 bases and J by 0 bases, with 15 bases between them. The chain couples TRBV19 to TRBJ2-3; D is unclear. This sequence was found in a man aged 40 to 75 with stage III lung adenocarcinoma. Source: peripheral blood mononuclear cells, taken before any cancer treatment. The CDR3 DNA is TGTGCCAGTAGTTGGGTAGGCTCACCAAGCACAGATACGCAGTATTTT. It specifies CASSWVGSPSTDTQYF.